The 5 T cell receptor beta chains presented below share a single source sample, sequenced in a study of T cell clones after liver transplantation. Sequencing was performed with immunoSEQ multiplex PCR; in TCRdb, only in-frame clones are kept and a portion is missing. This table has about 75,000 clones, roughly 84% appearing once. Here the sequenced sample was CD4+ T cells from blood, taken less than 50 months after liver transplant. These receptors were collected from a human patient who received a liver transplant. Some T cells may have originated in the graft donor.

V is TRBV2 and J is TRBJ2-5, with TRBD2 identical over 13 bases. The CDR3 sequence is 15 residues long. The ends lost 5 bases at V and 7 bases at J; junction bases unmatched: 7. The V gene's germline CDR1 is SNHLY and CDR2 FYNNEI. The CDR3 sequence: CASSLRTSGGGTQYF. The CDR3 DNA is TGTGCCAGCAGTCTGAGGACTAGCGGGGGAGGGACCCAGTACTTC.

J is TRBJ1-2 and V is TRBV5-1, with D maybe TRBD1 (6 bases). CDR3 size: 17 residues. V lost 5 bases and J 0 bases, leaving 20 bases between the germline ends. CDR1 is SGHRS, CDR2 YFSETQ, per germline. DNA for the CDR3: TGCGCCAGCAGTTCGGGTTCTGGGGGCAGCCCTAACTATGGCTACACCTTC. Its protein product is CASSSGSGGSPNYGYTF.

The gene calls are TRBV7-4 and TRBJ1-2; 10 bases are shared with TRBD1. CDR3 length equals 17 residues. J lost 4 bases, V lost 5 bases, and 13 bases had no gene match. CDR1 is SGHVT, CDR2 SQSDAQ, per germline. The CDR3 loop reads CASSAPGQGFSSYGYTF. The CDR3 DNA follows: TGTGCCAGCAGCGCTCCGGGACAGGGGTTCTCGAGCTATGGCTACACCTTC.

The chain uses TRBV29-1 and TRBJ2-5; either TRBD1 or TRBD2 may fit D (5 bases each). With 7 bases removed from V and 2 bases from J, the gap between germline ends came to 17 bases. The length of the CDR3 is 14 residues. Germline CDR1 is SQVTM and CDR2 is ANQGSEA. The CDR3 protein is CSAGTEYLQETQYF. Written as DNA, the CDR3 is TGCAGCGCTGGGACCGAGTACCTGCAAGAGACCCAGTACTTC.

This clone was seen a few times. The chain couples TRBV5-1 to TRBJ1-5; D might be TRBD1 (6 bases). V was pared by 4 bases and J by 7 bases, with 18 bases between. This CDR3 is built from 15 residues. Germline CDR1 and CDR2: SGHRS and YFSETQ. The CDR3 region has the DNA TGCGCCAGCAGCCCGGACAGTGGGGCGGGACAGCCCCAGCATTTT. This encodes CASSPDSGAGQPQHF. Full variable domain (missing parts from reference TRBV5-1 and TRBJ1-5): KAGVTQTPRYLIKTRGQQVTLSCSPISGHRSVSWYQQTPGQGLQFLFEYFSETQRNKGNFPGRFSGRQFSNSRSEMNVSTLELGDSALYLCASSPDSGAGQPQHFGDGTRLSIL.